This paragraph reports one TCR beta chain. Its target is not known. With 60 Vbeta and 13 Jbeta primers, the PCR was carried out. Using immunoSEQ multiplex PCR, the repertoire was profiled, and TCRdb retains in-frame clones only, with some absent. The profile shows roughly 150,000 clones, around 73% of them singletons. The source of the sample is a study of cytomegalovirus exposure and HLA in healthy donors. Study background: Of all 400 or so donors who were genotyped, around 82% belonged to the Caucasian-associated ancestry cluster. The study, taken as a whole, reports: Later on, a genetic analysis was performed. It linked a missense variant in DCLRE1C with V- and J-gene trimming of TCR beta. A later analysis by the authors found several of the most significant clusters apparently linked to common viral pathogens.

The CDR3 is made up of 13 amino acids. Between the trimmed V and J ends, which lost 7 bases and 0 bases, there was a span of 6 bases. The germline V gene has CDR1 SGHAT and CDR2 FQNNGV. The sequencing input was PBMCs. The J gene is TRBJ2-2, the V gene TRBV11-2, with D unclear. The receptor's source is a woman between 18 and 29 years old in good health and CMV-seropositive. Written as DNA, the CDR3 is TGTGCCAGCACTACCACGAACACCGGGGAGCTGTTTTTT. Amino acid sequence: CASTTTNTGELFF.